These 19 T cell receptor beta chains came from one sample sequenced in a study of blood T cells in healthy people across ages. For the second PCR, which ran for about 6 to 11 cycles, a sample-barcoded 5' primer and a J-beta primer mix were used. TCRdb redid the calling of the 5' RACE reads with MiXCR, one entry per CDR3 protein. The sample records about 1,500,000 distinct CDR3 sequences, about 40% being singletons. Sequences were obtained from blood. The receptors shown here come from a woman between 18 and 29 years old in good health.

This rearrangement joins TRBV28 to TRBJ2-4, with 9 bases lining up with TRBD1. Near its end, the DNA agrees better with TRBJ2-7, so the J call may be wrong. Germline CDR1 is MDHEN and CDR2 is SYDVKM. The CDR3 extends over 13 amino acids. The CDR3 sequence is CAARGDRVYEQYF. The DNA of the CDR3 is TGTGCCGCCAGGGGGGACAGGGTCTACGAGCAGTACTTC.

The gene calls are TRBV11-1 and TRBJ2-7, with D unclear. CDR3 length: 14 amino acids. Germline V gene data show CDR1 as SGHAT and CDR2 as FQDESV (reference sequence). V was trimmed by 5 bases and J by 7 bases, leaving 18 bases between them. CDR3 residues: CASSPGDIHNEQYF. The CDR3 DNA reads TGTGCCAGCAGCCCCGGTGATATACACAATGAGCAGTACTTC.

The chain couples TRBV10-3 to TRBJ2-7, with D perhaps matching TRBD1 (5 bases). The CDR3 has 13 amino acids. V lost 10 bases and J lost 4, with 17 bases in between. CDR1 and CDR2 (germline): ENHRY, SYGVKD. Here the CDR3 DNA reads TGTGCCACAAAGGGGCCTACGGAGTACGAGCAGTACTTC. Residues: CATKGPTEYEQYF.

This clonotype was seen a few times. The chain has TRBV5-1 and TRBJ2-7; D tentatively fits TRBD1 or TRBD2 (5 bases each). TRBJ2-5 matches the DNA end more closely, so the J call is doubtful. Germline CDR1 and CDR2: SGHRS and YFSETQ. The CDR3 sequence is 13 residues long. The CDR3, as DNA: TGCGCCAGCAGCTGGGACCCCGAAGAGACCCAGTACTTC. Its protein is CASSWDPEETQYF.

This clonotype has ten or more counts. This chain uses TRBV6-5 with TRBJ2-7; 9 nucleotides match TRBD1. The CDR3 loop spans 14 amino acids. The trim removed 2 bases at V and 3 bases at J, leaving 2 bases unmatched. The germline V gene encodes CDR1 MNHEY and CDR2 SVGAGI. The CDR3 here is CASSYRDRVYEQYF. For the CDR3, the DNA is TGTGCCAGCAGTTACCGGGACAGGGTCTACGAGCAGTACTTC.

This chain joins TRBV7-9 and TRBJ2-1, with D possibly called TRBD1 or TRBD2 (5 bases each). Deletions cut 5 bases from V and 9 bases from J, with 17 bases between. CDR1 SEHNR and CDR2 FQNEAQ come from the germline V gene (reference sequence). The CDR3 contains 14 residues. CDR3 protein: CASSPPLGDAEQFF. The CDR3 DNA follows: TGTGCCAGCAGCCCCCCCCTCGGGGACGCTGAGCAGTTCTTC.

Ten or more counts support this clonotype. The CDR3 DNA follows: TGCGCCAGCAGCTTGGTGGTTGACAATGAGCAGTTCTTC. Translating gives CASSLVVDNEQFF. This chain connects TRBV5-1 to TRBJ2-1; D uncertain. Trimming pared 0 bases from V and 5 bases from J, leaving 6 bases between. The germline V gene encodes CDR1 SGHRS and CDR2 YFSETQ. This CDR3 comprises 13 residues.

There are a few counts of this clonotype. The V gene is TRBV20-1, the J gene TRBJ1-5; D gene unclear. V lost 0 bases and J lost 4, with 10 bases in between. From germline, CDR1 is DFQATT and CDR2 SNEGSKA (reference sequence). The CDR3 contains 14 residues. The CDR3 protein is CSARDGTDNQPQHF. CDR3 nucleotide sequence: TGCAGTGCTAGAGATGGCACAGATAATCAGCCCCAGCATTTT.

A few counts support this clonotype. The chain couples TRBV14 to TRBJ2-7; 7 bases match TRBD1. From germline, CDR1 is SGHDN and CDR2 FVKESK. The CDR3 is 15 amino acids. Losses at the gene ends were 3 bases for V and 3 bases for J; bases not matched to a gene: 8. CDR3 in amino acids: CASSHLGQSLYEQYF. The CDR3 DNA follows: TGTGCCAGCAGCCACTTGGGACAGAGCCTCTACGAGCAGTACTTC.

The gene calls are TRBV6-2 or TRBV6-3 and TRBJ2-5; tentative D call: TRBD2 (5 bases). Germline loops: CDR1 MNHEY, CDR2 SVGEGT. With 0 bases removed from V and 11 bases from J, the gap between germline ends came to 10 bases. The CDR3 spans 12 residues. The CDR3 nucleotides are TGTGCCAGCAGTTACTCGAGGGCTAGGCAGTACTTC. Translation: CASSYSRARQYF.

The chain carries TRBV20-1 and TRBJ2-4, with D hard to call. The J call may be faulty, since TRBJ2-7 better matches the DNA end. The germline gives CDR1 DFQATT, CDR2 SNEGSKA (reference sequence). This CDR3 is built from 13 residues. This chain's CDR3 is CSARDPAYYEQYF. The DNA for the CDR3 is TGCAGTGCTAGAGATCCTGCCTACTACGAGCAGTACTTC.

The chain employs TRBV20-1 and TRBJ2-7; 9 bases match TRBD2. The CDR3 length is 13 residues. The V gene's germline CDR1 is DFQATT and CDR2 SNEGSKA (reference sequence). V was clipped by 5 bases and J by 4 bases; unmatched bases: 6. The CDR3 protein is CSAYPTSGYEQYF. For the CDR3, the DNA is TGCAGTGCTTATCCGACTAGCGGTTACGAGCAGTACTTC.

The gene calls are TRBV25-1 and TRBJ1-4; D may be TRBD1 (5 bases). The CDR3 has 14 residues. V was trimmed by 2 bases and J by 8 bases, leaving 12 bases between them. The germline V gene has CDR1 MGHDK and CDR2 SYGVNS. CDR3 nucleotides: TGTGCCAGCAGTGAAGGGAGGGGAGGGGAAAAACTGTTTTTT. Translation: CASSEGRGGEKLFF.

The chain links TRBV27 to TRBJ2-4, with a tentative D call TRBD1 (5 bases). The J call is uncertain, as TRBJ2-5 better fits the DNA end. The CDR3 runs to 14 residues. CDR1 and CDR2 (germline): MNHEY, SMNVEV (reference sequence). The CDR3, as DNA: TGTGCCAGCAGTTTCGCCGACAGCTCTCAGACCCAGTACTTC. Its translation is CASSFADSSQTQYF.

This clonotype was observed a few times. The V gene is TRBV7-2, the J gene TRBJ2-5; D not certain. V dropped 0 bases and J dropped 4 bases, with 15 bases sitting between them. The CDR3 has 16 residues. From germline, CDR1 is SGHTA and CDR2 FQGNSA. The CDR3 region is CASSLAGTRMSETQYF. CDR3 in DNA: TGTGCCAGCAGCTTAGCAGGTACGAGGATGTCAGAGACCCAGTACTTC.

The rearrangement uses TRBV12-3 or TRBV12-4 and TRBJ2-1; D is possibly TRBD2 (6 bases). This CDR3 region has 14 residues. Trimming cost V 5 bases and J 7 bases, with 15 bases left between them. The CDR3 bases are TGTGCCAGCAGTCCACTAGCTCCCGGGAATGAGCAGTTCTTC. Translated, it gives CASSPLAPGNEQFF.

This clonotype was seen a few times. V gene TRBV29-1 combines with J gene TRBJ2-7; no clear D gene. In germline, CDR1 is SQVTM, CDR2 ANQGSEA. This CDR3 comprises 12 residues. The V gene lost 3 bases and the J gene lost 6 bases, with 12 bases spanning the gap. CDR3 loop: CSVDGNGSEQYF. CDR3 bases: TGCAGCGTTGATGGGAATGGATCCGAGCAGTACTTC.

The genes are TRBV5-1 and TRBJ1-1; TRBD1 matches 7 bases. This CDR3 region has 14 residues. J lost 6 bases, V lost 4 bases, and 9 bases had no gene match. Germline CDR1 is SGHRS and CDR2 is YFSETQ. Here the CDR3 DNA reads TGCGCCAGCAGCGGGAAAGGGGGCTGGGCTGAAGCTTTCTTT. Translation gives CASSGKGGWAEAFF.

Only a few counts were recorded for this clonotype. The rearrangement joins TRBV10-1 to TRBJ1-2; a weak D match, TRBD1 (5 bases). This CDR3 comprises 13 residues. Germline V gives CDR1 WNHNN, CDR2 SYGVQD (reference sequence). The ends were cut back, 8 bases at V and 3 bases at J, with 13 bases in the middle. The DNA for the CDR3 is TGCGCCAGCGAGAGGGGATATGACTATGGCTACACCTTC. Its translation is CASERGYDYGYTF.